This T cell receptor beta chain was documented in a study of cytomegalovirus exposure and HLA in healthy donors. Overall study results and limits: A few chains linked to CMV were shown in vitro to be specific for CMV antigens. Productive rates of about 87% or about 30% were seen for most TCR beta V segments in an earlier analysis.

CDR3 length: 14 amino acids. The V gene's germline CDR1 is MNHEY and CDR2 SVGAGI. The PCR ran on 60 Vbeta and 13 Jbeta primers. Repertoires were generated with immunoSEQ multiplex PCR, while TCRdb's copy carries only in-frame clones and drops some. The profile shows over 90,000 clones, approximately 82% of them singletons. To note about this clone: The antigen is unknown. The junction departs from germline at one end; a sequencing error may be responsible.

J is TRBJ2-7 and V is TRBV6-5; 7 positions match TRBD2. The sequenced sample consisted of PBMCs. This clonotype was obtained from a man aged 40-50 years in good health and CMV-seronegative. The CDR3 coding sequence is TGTGCCGGCAGTTTCGACCAGGGAGGGTACGAGCAGTACTTC. Its translation: CAGSFDQGGYEQYF.